Following are 32 T cell receptor beta chains from one sample sequenced in a study of persistence of HIV-infected CD4 T cells. Sequencing used immunoSEQ version 4 in survey mode. Using immunoSEQ multiplex PCR, the repertoire was profiled, and TCRdb retains in-frame clones only, with some absent. The sample has about 48,000 clones, under 85% seen once. Cells were stimulated with CMV-infected fibroblast lysates at 10 ug/mL. CD40L/CD69 double-negative CD45RO-high memory CD4+ T cells were collected. No antigen has been identified for these receptors. The source was CD4+ T cells sorted from PBMCs after approximately 20-hour stimulation, collected from a patient who received antiretroviral therapy. These receptors all stem from an adult man with HIV who was CMV-seropositive.

CDR3 bases: TGTGCCAGCAGCCGACAGGGCAATGAGCAGTTCTTC. Residues: CASSRQGNEQFF. V gene TRBV14 combines with J gene TRBJ2-1, with TRBD1 matching over 7 bases. The germline CDR1 and CDR2 sequences are SGHDN and FVKESK. The CDR3 has 12 amino acids. The junction had 0 bases not matched to a gene; V was cut back by 4 bases and J by 6 bases.

This clone was recorded a few times. The CDR3 sequence is CAISEDTRSGNTIYF. The CDR3 nucleotides are TGTGCCATCAGTGAGGACACCCGCTCTGGAAACACCATATATTTT. V usage is TRBV10-3 and J usage is TRBJ1-3; D not resolved. Germline values: CDR1 ENHRY, CDR2 SYGVKD. The CDR3 sequence is 15 residues long. Trimming left V 2 bases short and J 0 bases short, with 8 bases between.

The chain joins TRBV7-2 to TRBJ1-4, with TRBD1 identical over 10 bases. CDR1 is SGHTA and CDR2 is FQGNSA in the germline V gene. The CDR3 is 15 amino acids. The V gene end was trimmed by 5 bases and the J gene end by 6 bases; junction bases not matched to a gene: 6. CDR3 DNA: TGTGCCAGCAGCCTTAGGACAGGGGGAGATGAAAAACTGTTTTTT. Protein sequence: CASSLRTGGDEKLFF.

The rearrangement joins TRBV6-5 to TRBJ2-7, with D possibly being TRBD1 (6 bases). Germline CDR1 reads MNHEY; CDR2 reads SVGAGI. V was clipped by 4 bases and J by 7 bases, with 17 bases between them. There are 14 residues in the CDR3. The CDR3 nucleotides are TGTGCCAGCAGTTCATCTTACAGGGAGCGGGAGCAGTACTTC. This codes for CASSSSYREREQYF.

This clone has a handful of counts. This chain connects TRBV20-1 to TRBJ2-3; D may match TRBD1 or TRBD2 (6 bases each). Trimming took 4 bases from V and 1 from J, leaving 12 bases between them. The germline V gene has CDR1 DFQATT and CDR2 SNEGSKA (reference sequence). The CDR3 spans 14 residues. CDR3 DNA sequence: TGCAGTGCTACTGAGGGGGGACGCACAGATACGCAGTATTTT. As protein: CSATEGGRTDTQYF.

This clone appeared a few times. This chain connects TRBV29-1 to TRBJ1-4, with D possibly being TRBD1 (5 bases). Germline loops: CDR1 SQVTM, CDR2 ANQGSEA. The CDR3 totals 15 residues. V was shortened by 5 bases and J by 8 bases, with 21 bases between the two germline ends. CDR3 in amino acids: CSVRGRGLVGEKLFF. For the CDR3, the DNA is TGCAGCGTTAGGGGTCGGGGTTTGGTTGGAGAAAAACTGTTTTTT. The whole variable domain, filled in from reference TRBV29-1 and TRBJ1-4, reads SAVISQKPSRDICQRGTSLTIQCQVDSQVTMMFWYRQQPGQSLTLIATANQGSEATYESGFVIDKFPISRPNLTFSTLTVSNMSPEDSSIYLCSVRGRGLVGEKLFFGSGTQLSVL.

The CDR3 protein is CASSYSGLTDSPLHF. The DNA of the CDR3 is TGTGCCAGCAGTTACTCGGGACTAACGGATTCACCCCTCCACTTT. The chain combines TRBV6-5 with TRBJ1-6; D may be TRBD1 (5 bases). The CDR3 length is 15 residues. Trimming removed 0 bases from V and 8 bases from J, with 11 bases in between. From germline, CDR1 is MNHEY and CDR2 SVGAGI.

The chain combines TRBV5-3 with TRBJ2-5; tentatively, D is TRBD2 (5 bases). TRBV5-3 is an open reading frame whose function is uncertain. The CDR3 is 13 residues long. The V gene lost 4 bases and the J gene lost 2 bases, with 9 bases spanning the gap. The DNA for the CDR3 is TGTGCCAGAAGCCTACTAGTTCAAGAGACCCAGTACTTC. Protein: CARSLLVQETQYF.

The CDR3 region is CASSPGGASYNEQFF. The CDR3 DNA sequence: TGTGCCAGCTCACCGGGGGGGGCATCCTACAATGAGCAGTTCTTC. This chain joins TRBV18 and TRBJ2-1; a weak D match, TRBD2 (7 bases). CDR1 and CDR2 from the germline V gene are KGHSH and LQKENI. The V and J ends lost 3 bases and 1 base respectively, with 10 bases between them. The CDR3 length is 15 residues.

This clone was picked up a small number of times. V and J are TRBV10-3 and TRBJ1-2, with 7 bases fitting TRBD1. CDR3 length equals 14 residues. CDR1 is ENHRY and CDR2 is SYGVKD in the germline V gene. With V trimmed by 6 bases and J by 3 bases, 7 bases remained unmatched. The chain's CDR3 is CAISRTGTDYGYTF. The CDR3 nucleotides are TGTGCCATCAGCCGCACCGGGACAGACTATGGCTACACCTTC.

The rearrangement uses TRBV5-1 and TRBJ2-1; 8 bases align to TRBD2. The junction had 5 bases not matched to a gene; V was cut back by 2 bases and J by 1 base. Germline V gene sequence: CDR1 SGHRS, CDR2 YFSETQ. The CDR3 sequence is 16 residues long. The CDR3 sequence: CASSFVTSGSYNEQFF. The CDR3 nucleotides are TGCGCCAGCAGCTTTGTTACTAGCGGATCCTACAATGAGCAGTTCTTC.

The chain uses TRBV10-3 and TRBJ1-4, with 12 nucleotides matching TRBD1. Germline V gives CDR1 ENHRY, CDR2 SYGVKD. J was trimmed by 5 bases and V by 5 bases; bases with no gene match: 3. The CDR3 covers 15 residues. The CDR3, as DNA: TGTGCCATCAGTCTTGGGACAGGGGGCAATGAAAAACTGTTTTTT. Translated, it gives CAISLGTGGNEKLFF.

The rearrangement joins TRBV6-5 to TRBJ2-7; D remains unclear. CDR3 length: 16 residues. CDR1 and CDR2 from the germline V gene are MNHEY and SVGAGI. The ends were cut back, 0 bases at V and 0 bases at J, with 12 bases in the middle. The chain's CDR3 is CASSYSIRPHSYEQYF. The CDR3 region has the DNA TGTGCCAGCAGTTACTCGATACGGCCACACTCCTACGAGCAGTACTTC.

The chain recombines TRBV6-5 with TRBJ1-2, with TRBD1 matching over 7 bases. Germline-derived CDR1 and CDR2 are MNHEY and SVGAGI. The CDR3 extends over 12 amino acids. V gave up 6 bases and J gave up 6 bases; unmatched junction bases: 4. The CDR3 sequence: CASRTGTHGYTF. DNA of the CDR3: TGTGCCAGCAGGACAGGGACTCATGGCTACACCTTC.

The V call is TRBV27, the J call TRBJ2-1; D gene ambiguous. Germline V lookup: CDR1 MNHEY, CDR2 SMNVEV (reference sequence). This CDR3 has 15 amino acids. Trimming cost V 5 bases and J 3 bases, with 14 bases left between them. CDR3 residues: CASSKEGSVYNEQFF. The CDR3 coding sequence is TGTGCCAGCAGTAAGGAAGGTTCGGTCTACAATGAGCAGTTCTTC.

This chain connects TRBV5-1 to TRBJ1-6, with D possibly TRBD1 on 5 matching bases. Trimming removed 2 bases from V and 7 bases from J, with 16 bases in between. This CDR3 contains 16 residues. Germline values: CDR1 SGHRS, CDR2 YFSETQ. CDR3 residues: CASSLPGRRENSPLHF. CDR3 nucleotides: TGCGCCAGCAGCTTACCGGGACGACGGGAAAATTCACCCCTCCACTTT.

The gene calls are TRBV2 and TRBJ2-1; TRBD2 agrees at 12 bases. Germline loops: CDR1 SNHLY, CDR2 FYNNEI. The CDR3 totals 15 residues. J gave up 8 bases and V 3 bases, and 5 bases lay outside the gene matches. The CDR3 coding sequence is TGTGCCAGCAGTGAGTTCCGACTAGCGGGAGATGAGCAGTTCTTC. Translated, it gives CASSEFRLAGDEQFF.

This chain joins TRBV2 and TRBJ1-5; 8 bases align to TRBD1. Germline V gives CDR1 SNHLY, CDR2 FYNNEI. Trimming cost V 8 bases and J 6 bases; bases outside gene matches: 9. CDR3 length: 14 residues. The CDR3 coding sequence is TGTGCCAGCTCAAGGACAGGGTCGACTCAGCCCCAGCATTTT. Amino acids: CASSRTGSTQPQHF.

V usage is TRBV18 and J usage is TRBJ2-1, with a weak D call TRBD1 (6 bases). The V end lost 3 bases, the J end lost 8 bases, and 17 bases lay between the germline ends. The CDR3 is 15 residues long. Germline CDR1 reads KGHSH; CDR2 reads LQKENI. This CDR3 is CASSPTGLGIDEQFF. In nucleotides, the CDR3 is TGTGCCAGCTCACCTACAGGGTTGGGTATAGATGAGCAGTTCTTC.

V usage is TRBV6-1 and J usage is TRBJ1-4, with D possibly being TRBD1 (5 bases). Germline V gene data show CDR1 as MNHNS and CDR2 as SASEGT. CDR3 length: 14 amino acids. V lost 3 bases and J 7 bases, leaving 12 bases between the germline ends. CDR3 bases: TGTGCCAGCAGTGACCAGGGTCTGCCTGAAAAACTGTTTTTT. It translates to CASSDQGLPEKLFF.

V is TRBV24-1 and J is TRBJ2-2; the D gene is possibly TRBD2 (6 bases). CDR3 length: 13 amino acids. Trimming stripped 3 bases from V and 8 bases from J, with 9 bases between. The germline CDR1 and CDR2 sequences are KGHDR and SFDVKD. The CDR3 nucleotides are TGTGCCACCAGTGATCCTGGGAGGGGGGAGCTGTTTTTT. It translates to CATSDPGRGELFF.

The V and J genes are TRBV4-3 and TRBJ1-6; no clear D gene. CDR1 LGHNA and CDR2 YSLEER come from the germline V gene. V lost 0 bases and J 9 bases, leaving 9 bases between the germline ends. The CDR3 extends over 14 amino acids. CDR3 in DNA: TGCGCCAGCAGCCAAGATCGGAGATTTTCACCCCTCCACTTT. Translating it yields CASSQDRRFSPLHF.

The chain joins TRBV19 to TRBJ2-7, with 9 nucleotides matching TRBD1. The CDR3 loop spans 14 amino acids. Germline V gives CDR1 LNHDA, CDR2 SQIVND (reference sequence). With V trimmed by 4 bases and J by 3 bases, 4 bases remained unmatched. DNA of the CDR3: TGTGCCAGTAGTAAGGGACAGGGTATCTACGAGCAGTACTTC. Amino acids: CASSKGQGIYEQYF.

The chain couples TRBV28 to TRBJ1-4, with D unclear. Trimming cost V 5 bases and J 5 bases, with 15 bases left between them. CDR3 length: 15 residues. CDR1 is MDHEN and CDR2 is SYDVKM in the germline V gene. This chain's CDR3 is CASSPGRGRNEKLFF. The CDR3 coding sequence is TGTGCCAGCAGTCCCGGTAGAGGACGAAATGAAAAACTGTTTTTT.

This chain links TRBV19 with TRBJ2-5; D may correspond to TRBD1 or TRBD2 (5 bases each). The V gene's germline CDR1 is LNHDA and CDR2 SQIVND (reference sequence). This CDR3 comprises 13 residues. Trimming removed 7 bases from V and 8 bases from J, with 17 bases in between. CDR3 DNA sequence: TGTGCCAGTAAAGGGACCCCAGAAAAAACCCAGTACTTC. It yields the protein CASKGTPEKTQYF.

This clone was counted a few times. CDR3 in DNA: TGTGCCAGCAAAACCACAGGGAGCAATGGCTACACCTTC. Its translation is CASKTTGSNGYTF. The rearrangement links TRBV5-5 to TRBJ1-2, with D possibly being TRBD1 (6 bases). V dropped 6 bases and J dropped 6 bases, with 15 bases sitting between them. The CDR3 spans 13 residues. Germline V gives CDR1 SGHKS, CDR2 YYEKEE (reference sequence).

The J gene is TRBJ2-7, the V gene TRBV6-5, with D possibly matching TRBD2 (6 bases). Trimming took off 9 bases at V and 5 bases at J, with 17 bases between the two ends. The germline gives CDR1 MNHEY, CDR2 SVGAGI. The CDR3 consists of 13 residues. The CDR3 loop is CASGTPQKNEQYF. Written as DNA, the CDR3 is TGTGCCAGTGGGACTCCCCAGAAAAACGAGCAGTACTTC.

J is TRBJ1-6 and V is TRBV3-1 (or the pseudogene TRBV3-2); D is unclear. Germline-derived CDR1 and CDR2 are LGHDT and YNNKEL (reference sequence). The CDR3 has 15 residues. V was pared by 8 bases and J by 8 bases, with 19 bases between. In DNA form, the CDR3 reads TGTGCCAGCCGACCCTCCGGCCGCTCCCATTCACCCCTCCACTTT. Translated, it gives CASRPSGRSHSPLHF.

CDR3 protein: CSATSGMAFF. CDR3 coding DNA: TGCAGCGCCACGTCTGGGATGGCTTTCTTT. The chain has TRBV29-1 and TRBJ1-1; D unresolved. The CDR3 extends over 10 amino acids. Germline-derived CDR1 and CDR2 are SQVTM and ANQGSEA. V was trimmed by 7 bases and J by 11 bases, leaving 14 bases between them.

This clone showed up just a few times. V gene TRBV5-4 combines with J gene TRBJ2-1; D ambiguous. V was trimmed by 7 bases and J by 4 bases, leaving 3 bases between them. Germline V CDR1 and CDR2: SGHNT, YYREEE (reference sequence). CDR3 length: 10 amino acids. CDR3 DNA: TGTGCCAGCGGTTACAATGAGCAGTTCTTC. It codes for CASGYNEQFF.

The chain uses TRBV5-4 and TRBJ2-3; 11 bases are shared with TRBD2. Trimming at V came to 9 bases and at J to 3 bases, leaving 6 bases not matched to a gene. CDR1 and CDR2 from the germline V gene are SGHNT and YYREEE (reference sequence). The CDR3 spans 14 residues. CDR3 sequence (DNA): TGTGCCATAACCCTAGCGGGGGGTACAGATACGCAGTATTTT. This translates into CAITLAGGTDTQYF.

A few counts support this clone. This chain uses TRBV20-1 with TRBJ1-1; D is undetermined. This CDR3 is 10 amino acids long. Looked up from germline, CDR1 is DFQATT and CDR2 is SNEGSKA (reference sequence). V lost 3 bases and J lost 6, with 5 bases in between. Here the CDR3 DNA reads TGCAGTGCTAGTATCCCTGAAGCTTTCTTT. Encoded protein: CSASIPEAFF.